This T cell receptor beta chain comes out of a study of shared clonotypes between healthy human individuals. Study outcomes and limitations: Specimens sampled were limited to blood, with tissue repertoires likely differing. Enrolling few donors narrowed the genetic and exposure-history diversity that was represented.

The germline gives CDR1 MDHEN, CDR2 SYDVKM. This CDR3 comprises 11 residues. Every one of the donors was a Caucasian adult that lived in Nashville, Tennessee. Details on this clone: Its antigen is not known. An end of the junction differs from the germline gene, which may be a read error.

The assay ran at deep level. Sequencing was performed with immunoSEQ multiplex PCR; in TCRdb, only in-frame clones are kept and a portion is missing. The sample has about 560,000 clones; around 81% are singletons. V gene TRBV28 combines with J gene TRBJ2-3, with D perhaps matching TRBD2 (5 bases). The receptor was derived from a woman aged 35 to 49 in good health. Some clones in this sample may be carry-over from other donors' samples. Input material: PBMCs. The CDR3 region is CASSGRHSQYF. In DNA form, the CDR3 reads TGCGCCAGCAGCGGACGGCACTCCCAGTATTTT.